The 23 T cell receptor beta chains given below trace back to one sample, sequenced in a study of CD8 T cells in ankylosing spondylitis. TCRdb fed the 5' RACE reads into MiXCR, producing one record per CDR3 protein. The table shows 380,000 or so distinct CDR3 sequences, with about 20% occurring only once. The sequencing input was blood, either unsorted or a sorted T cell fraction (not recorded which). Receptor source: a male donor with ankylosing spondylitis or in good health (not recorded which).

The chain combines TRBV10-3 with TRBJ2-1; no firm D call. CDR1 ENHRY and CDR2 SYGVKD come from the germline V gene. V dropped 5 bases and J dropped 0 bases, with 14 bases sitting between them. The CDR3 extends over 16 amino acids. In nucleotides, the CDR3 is TGTGCCATCAGTACCCCCCCGGCGAGCTCCTACAATGAGCAGTTCTTC. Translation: CAISTPPASSYNEQFF.

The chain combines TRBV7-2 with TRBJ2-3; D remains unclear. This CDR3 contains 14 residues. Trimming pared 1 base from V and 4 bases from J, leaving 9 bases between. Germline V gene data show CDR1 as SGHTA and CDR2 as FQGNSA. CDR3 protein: CASSLGVSADTQYF. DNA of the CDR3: TGTGCCAGCAGCTTAGGGGTGTCCGCAGATACGCAGTATTTT. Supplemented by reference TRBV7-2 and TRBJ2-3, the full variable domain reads GAGVSQSPSNKVTEKGKDVELRCDPISGHTALYWYRQSLGQGLEFLIYFQGNSAPDKSGLPSDRFSAERTGGSVSTLTIQRTQQEDSAVYLCASSLGVSADTQYFGPGTRLTVL.

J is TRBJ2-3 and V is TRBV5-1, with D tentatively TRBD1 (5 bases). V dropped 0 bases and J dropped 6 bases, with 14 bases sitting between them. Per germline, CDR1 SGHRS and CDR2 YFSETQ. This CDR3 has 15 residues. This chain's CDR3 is CASSLVAGSMDTQYF. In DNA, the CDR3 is TGCGCCAGCAGCTTGGTGGCAGGGTCAATGGATACGCAGTATTTT.

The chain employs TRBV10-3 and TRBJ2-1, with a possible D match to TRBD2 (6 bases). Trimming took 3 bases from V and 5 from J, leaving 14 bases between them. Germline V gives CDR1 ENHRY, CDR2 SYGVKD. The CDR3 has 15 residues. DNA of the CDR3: TGTGCCATCAGTGAAACGGGGGAAGTCAACAATGAGCAGTTCTTC. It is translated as CAISETGEVNNEQFF.

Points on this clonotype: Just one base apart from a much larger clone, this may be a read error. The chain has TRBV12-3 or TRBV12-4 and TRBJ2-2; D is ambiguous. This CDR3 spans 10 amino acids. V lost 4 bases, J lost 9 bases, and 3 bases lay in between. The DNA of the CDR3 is TGTGCCAGCAGTTCCCGGGAGCTGTTTTTT. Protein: CASSSRELFF.

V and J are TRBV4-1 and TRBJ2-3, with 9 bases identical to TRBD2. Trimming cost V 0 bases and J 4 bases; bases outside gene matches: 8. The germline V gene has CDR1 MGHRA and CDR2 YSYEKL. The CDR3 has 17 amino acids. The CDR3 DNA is TGCGCCAGCAGCCAAGAATCTAGCGGGGCCCCTCCAGATACGCAGTATTTT. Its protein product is CASSQESSGAPPDTQYF.

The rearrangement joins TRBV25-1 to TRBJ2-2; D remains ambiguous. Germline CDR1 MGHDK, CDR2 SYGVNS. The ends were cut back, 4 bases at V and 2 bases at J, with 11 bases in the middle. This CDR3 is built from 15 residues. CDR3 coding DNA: TGTGCCAGCAGTGGGACGCAGGAAAACACCGGGGAGCTGTTTTTT. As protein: CASSGTQENTGELFF.

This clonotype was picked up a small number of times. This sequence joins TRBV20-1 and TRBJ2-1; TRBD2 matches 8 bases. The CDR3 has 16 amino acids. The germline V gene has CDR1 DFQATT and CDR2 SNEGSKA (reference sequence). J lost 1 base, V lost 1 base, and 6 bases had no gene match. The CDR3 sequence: CSARGIAGPSYNEQFF. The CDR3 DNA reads TGCAGTGCTAGAGGCATAGCGGGACCTTCCTACAATGAGCAGTTCTTC.

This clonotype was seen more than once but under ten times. The CDR3 loop reads CASSTYNTEAFF. CDR3 bases: TGTGCCAGCAGTACGTACAACACTGAAGCTTTCTTT. V and J are TRBV6-5 and TRBJ1-1; D gene unclear. The CDR3 runs to 12 residues. Germline V gene data show CDR1 as MNHEY and CDR2 as SVGAGI. V was clipped by 5 bases and J by 2 bases, with 6 bases between them.

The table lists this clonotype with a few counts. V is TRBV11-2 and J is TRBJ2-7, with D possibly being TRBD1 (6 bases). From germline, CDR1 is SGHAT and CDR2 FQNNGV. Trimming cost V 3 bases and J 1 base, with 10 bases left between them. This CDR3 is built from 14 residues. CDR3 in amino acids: CASSFHTGSYEQYF. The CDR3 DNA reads TGTGCCAGCAGCTTCCACACAGGGTCCTACGAGCAGTACTTC.

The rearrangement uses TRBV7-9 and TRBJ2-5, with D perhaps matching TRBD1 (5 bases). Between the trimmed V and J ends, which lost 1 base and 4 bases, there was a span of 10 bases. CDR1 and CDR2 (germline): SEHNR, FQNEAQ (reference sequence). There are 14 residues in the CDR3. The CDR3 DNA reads TGTGCCAGCAGCTTAGTGGAGCAGGGAGAGACCCAGTACTTC. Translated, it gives CASSLVEQGETQYF. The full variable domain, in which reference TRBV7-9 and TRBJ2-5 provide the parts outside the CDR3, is DTGVSQNPRHKITKRGQNVTFRCDPISEHNRLYWYRQTLGQGPEFLTYFQNEAQLEKSRLLSDRFSAERPKGSFSTLEIQRTEQGDSAMYLCASSLVEQGETQYFGPGTRLLVL.

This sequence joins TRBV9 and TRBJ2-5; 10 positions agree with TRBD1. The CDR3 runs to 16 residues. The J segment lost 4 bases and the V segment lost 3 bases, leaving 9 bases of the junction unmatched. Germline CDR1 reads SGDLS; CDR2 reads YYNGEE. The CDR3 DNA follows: TGTGCCAGCAGCGCCGCCGGGACAGGGGTCCCAGAGACCCAGTACTTC. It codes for CASSAAGTGVPETQYF.

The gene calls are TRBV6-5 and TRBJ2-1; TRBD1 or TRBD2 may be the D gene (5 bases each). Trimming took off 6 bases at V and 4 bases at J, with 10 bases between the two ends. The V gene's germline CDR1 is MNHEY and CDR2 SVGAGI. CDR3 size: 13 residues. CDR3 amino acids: CASRADIYNEQFF. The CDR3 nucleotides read TGTGCCAGCAGAGCGGACATTTACAATGAGCAGTTCTTC.

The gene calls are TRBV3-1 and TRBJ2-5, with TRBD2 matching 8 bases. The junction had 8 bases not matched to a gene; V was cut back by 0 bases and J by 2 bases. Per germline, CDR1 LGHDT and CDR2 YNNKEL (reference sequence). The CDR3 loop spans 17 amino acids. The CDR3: CASSQEITASGQETQYF. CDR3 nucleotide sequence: TGTGCCAGCAGCCAAGAGATTACGGCTAGCGGGCAAGAGACCCAGTACTTC.

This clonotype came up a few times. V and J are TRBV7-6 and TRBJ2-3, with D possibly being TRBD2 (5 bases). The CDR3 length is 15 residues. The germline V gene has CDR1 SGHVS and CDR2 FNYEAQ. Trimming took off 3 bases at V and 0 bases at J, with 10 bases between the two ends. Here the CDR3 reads CASSFSGASTDTQYF. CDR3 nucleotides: TGTGCCAGCAGCTTCAGCGGCGCTAGCACAGATACGCAGTATTTT.

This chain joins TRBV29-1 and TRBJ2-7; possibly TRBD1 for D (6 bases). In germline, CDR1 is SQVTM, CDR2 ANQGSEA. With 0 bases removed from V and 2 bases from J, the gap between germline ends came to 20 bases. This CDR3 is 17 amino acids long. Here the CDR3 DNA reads TGCAGCGTTGAAGAGGATAGCGCAGGGGCCGGAGCCTACGAGCAGTACTTC. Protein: CSVEEDSAGAGAYEQYF.

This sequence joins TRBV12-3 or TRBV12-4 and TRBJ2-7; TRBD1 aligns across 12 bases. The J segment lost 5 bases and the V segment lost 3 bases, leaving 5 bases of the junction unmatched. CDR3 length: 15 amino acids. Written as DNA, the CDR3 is TGTGCCAGCAGTTTCGGGACAGGGGGCGTCAACGAGCAGTACTTC. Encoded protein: CASSFGTGGVNEQYF.

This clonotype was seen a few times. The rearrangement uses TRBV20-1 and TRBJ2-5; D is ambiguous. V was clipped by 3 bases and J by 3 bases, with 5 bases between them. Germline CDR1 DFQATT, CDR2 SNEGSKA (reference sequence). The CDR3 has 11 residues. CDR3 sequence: CSARDEETQYF. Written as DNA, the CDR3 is TGCAGTGCTAGGGACGAAGAGACCCAGTACTTC.

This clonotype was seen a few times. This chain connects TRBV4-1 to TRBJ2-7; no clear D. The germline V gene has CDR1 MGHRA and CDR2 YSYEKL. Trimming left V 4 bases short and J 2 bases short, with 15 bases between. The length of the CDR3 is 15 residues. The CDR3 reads CASSPQPSETYEQYF. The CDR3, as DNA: TGCGCCAGCAGCCCCCAACCCTCGGAGACCTACGAGCAGTACTTC.

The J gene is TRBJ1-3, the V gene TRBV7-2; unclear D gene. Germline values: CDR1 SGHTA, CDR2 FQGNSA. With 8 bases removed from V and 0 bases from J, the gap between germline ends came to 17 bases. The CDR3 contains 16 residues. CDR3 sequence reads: CASAKSPGYSGNTIYF. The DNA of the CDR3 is TGTGCCAGCGCCAAATCCCCAGGCTACTCTGGAAACACCATATATTTT.

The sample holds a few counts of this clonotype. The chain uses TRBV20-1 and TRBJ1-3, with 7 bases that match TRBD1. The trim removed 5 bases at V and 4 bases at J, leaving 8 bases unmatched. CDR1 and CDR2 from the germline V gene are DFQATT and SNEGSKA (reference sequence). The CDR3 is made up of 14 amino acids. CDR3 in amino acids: CSAYTGASGNTIYF. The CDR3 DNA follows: TGCAGTGCTTATACAGGGGCCTCCGGAAACACCATATATTTT.

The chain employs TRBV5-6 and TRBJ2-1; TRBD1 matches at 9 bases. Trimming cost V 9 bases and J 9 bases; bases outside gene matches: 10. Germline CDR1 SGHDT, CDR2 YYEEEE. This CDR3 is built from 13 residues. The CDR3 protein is CATPGTGFPEQFF. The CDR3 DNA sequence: TGTGCCACCCCCGGGACAGGGTTTCCTGAGCAGTTCTTC. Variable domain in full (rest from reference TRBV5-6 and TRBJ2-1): DAGVTQSPTHLIKTRGQQVTLRCSPKSGHDTVSWYQQALGQGPQFIFQYYEEEERQRGNFPDRFSGHQFPNYSSELNVNALLLGDSALYLCATPGTGFPEQFFGPGTRLTVL.

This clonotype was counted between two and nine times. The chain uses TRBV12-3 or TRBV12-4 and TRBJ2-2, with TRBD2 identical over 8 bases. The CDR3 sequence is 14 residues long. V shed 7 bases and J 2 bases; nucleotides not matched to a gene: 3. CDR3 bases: TGTGCCAGCACCCGGGGGGGAAACACCGGGGAGCTGTTTTTT. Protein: CASTRGGNTGELFF.